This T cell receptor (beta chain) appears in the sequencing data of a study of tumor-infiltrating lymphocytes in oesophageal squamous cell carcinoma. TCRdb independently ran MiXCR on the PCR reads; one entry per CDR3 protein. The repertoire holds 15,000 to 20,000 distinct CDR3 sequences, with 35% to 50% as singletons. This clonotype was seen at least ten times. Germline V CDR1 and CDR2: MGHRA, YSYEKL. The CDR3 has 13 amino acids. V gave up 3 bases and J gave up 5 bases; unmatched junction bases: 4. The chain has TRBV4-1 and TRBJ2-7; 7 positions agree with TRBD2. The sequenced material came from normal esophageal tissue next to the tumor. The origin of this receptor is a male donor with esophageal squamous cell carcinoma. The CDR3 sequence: CASSHGGRDEQYF. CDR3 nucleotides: TGCGCCAGCAGCCATGGGGGGAGGGACGAGCAGTACTTC.